Listed below are T cell receptor beta chains from one sample, sequenced in a study of T cell repertoires and HLA-DP antigens. For these receptors, no antigen is known. Some clones are missing from TCRdb's copy, which holds only in-frame ones; the method was immunoSEQ multiplex PCR. In the table there are about 120,000 clones, almost 95% of which are singletons. The sample taken for sequencing was CD4+ T cells from PBMCs. The receptors stem from a woman between 18 and 29 years old in good health and CMV-seronegative. Both conserved end residues are part of each CDR3. The D gene is left open where the match is weak. Size is stated for part of the rows, as once, few or many counts, or as a class when the clone is expanded.

v_call: TRBV5-1
j_call: TRBJ2-1
d_call: -
cdr3_length: 13
clone_size: once
cdr3_nt: TGCGCCAGCAGCCTTCGGTCTCTAGGTGAGCAGTTCTTC
cdr3_aa: CASSLRSLGEQFF

v_call: TRBV15
j_call: TRBJ2-2
d_call: -
cdr3_length: 15
clone_size: -
cdr3_nt: TGTGCCACCAGCATAGGGGGACGTAGCACCGGGGAGCTGTTTTTT
cdr3_aa: CATSIGGRSTGELFF

v_call: TRBV7-3
j_call: TRBJ2-2
d_call: -
cdr3_length: 15
clone_size: -
cdr3_nt: TGTGCCAGCAGCCCATGGGGGGCGCGTACCGGGGAGCTGTTTTTT
cdr3_aa: CASSPWGARTGELFF

v_call: TRBV2
j_call: TRBJ2-1
d_call: -
cdr3_length: 13
clone_size: -
cdr3_nt: TGTGCCAGCACCTTGGACAGCTACAATGAGCAGTTCTTC
cdr3_aa: CASTLDSYNEQFF

v_call: TRBV18
j_call: TRBJ1-1
d_call: TRBD1
cdr3_length: 14
clone_size: -
cdr3_nt: TGTGCCAGCTCACCGACTGACAGGGGCACTGAAGCTTTCTTT
cdr3_aa: CASSPTDRGTEAFF

v_call: TRBV7-2
j_call: TRBJ1-1
d_call: -
cdr3_length: 14
clone_size: -
cdr3_nt: TGTGCCAGCGGATATAGGACGGTGAACACTGAAGCTTTCTTT
cdr3_aa: CASGYRTVNTEAFF

v_call: TRBV7-3
j_call: TRBJ1-1
d_call: -
cdr3_length: 13
clone_size: -
cdr3_nt: TGTGCCAGCAGACAGACAGGGAACACTGAAGCTTTCTTT
cdr3_aa: CASRQTGNTEAFF

v_call: TRBV9
j_call: TRBJ2-1
d_call: -
cdr3_length: 14
clone_size: -
cdr3_nt: TGTGCCAGCACCCGGGACACTAGGGGCAATGAGCAGTTCTTC
cdr3_aa: CASTRDTRGNEQFF

v_call: TRBV11-3
j_call: TRBJ2-2
d_call: TRBD1
cdr3_length: 15
clone_size: -
cdr3_nt: TGTGCCAGCAGCTCACAGGGGGCAGGTGGCGGGGAGCTGTTTTTT
cdr3_aa: CASSSQGAGGGELFF

v_call: TRBV11-2
j_call: TRBJ2-2
d_call: -
cdr3_length: 15
clone_size: -
cdr3_nt: TGTGCCAGCAGCCATACAAGGGGTACAACCGGGGAGCTGTTTTTT
cdr3_aa: CASSHTRGTTGELFF

v_call: TRBV18
j_call: TRBJ2-2
d_call: TRBD2
cdr3_length: 21
clone_size: -
cdr3_nt: TGTGCCAGCTCACGGAACCTAACCGGGACTAAAGGATGGGGAGGCACCGGGGAGCTGTTTTTT
cdr3_aa: CASSRNLTGTKGWGGTGELFF

v_call: TRBV7-3
j_call: TRBJ2-3
d_call: -
cdr3_length: 15
clone_size: -
cdr3_nt: TGTGCCAGCAGCTTAACTGGACAGCACACAGATACGCAGTATTTT
cdr3_aa: CASSLTGQHTDTQYF

v_call: TRBV7-9
j_call: TRBJ2-3
d_call: TRBD2
cdr3_length: 17
clone_size: -
cdr3_nt: TGTGCCAGCAGCTTAGCGCGAGCGGGGGGCCGCACAGATACGCAGTATTTT
cdr3_aa: CASSLARAGGRTDTQYF

v_call: TRBV5-1
j_call: TRBJ2-3
d_call: -
cdr3_length: 14
clone_size: once
cdr3_nt: TGCGCCAGCAGCTCGTACCGGGCGCCGAATACGCAGTATTTT
cdr3_aa: CASSSYRAPNTQYF

v_call: TRBV15
j_call: TRBJ2-1
d_call: -
cdr3_length: 15
clone_size: -
cdr3_nt: TGTGCCACCAGCAGAGTCCGGGACGACTACAATGAGCAGTTCTTC
cdr3_aa: CATSRVRDDYNEQFF

v_call: TRBV5-1
j_call: TRBJ1-3
d_call: -
cdr3_length: 16
clone_size: -
cdr3_nt: TGCGCCAGCAGCCCGGATGGGGGGCTGTGGGGAAACACCATATATTTT
cdr3_aa: CASSPDGGLWGNTIYF

v_call: TRBV2
j_call: TRBJ1-4
d_call: -
cdr3_length: 15
clone_size: -
cdr3_nt: TGTGCCAGCAGCAGGAACAGTGTAACTAATGAAAAACTGTTTTTT
cdr3_aa: CASSRNSVTNEKLFF